The sequence of this T cell receptor beta chain was determined in a study of T cell repertoires in cytomegalovirus infection. Study-wide context: Researchers turned to recently identified HLA-C-restricted CMV epitopes as well as well-studied HLA-B-restricted ones. Based on public TCR beta signatures, there were indications of CMV infection and of a matching HLA type.

The trim removed 3 bases at V and 3 bases at J, leaving 14 bases unmatched. The CDR3 spans 17 residues. In germline, CDR1 is SQVTM, CDR2 ANQGSEA. Study-wide findings and caveats: Ex vivo, HLA-C-restricted CMV-specific TCR beta clonotypes prevailed over the rest of the response. Cumulated frequencies of public TCR beta families served to identify carriers of CMV plus the relevant HLA.

TCRdb fed the reads into MiXCR, producing one record per CDR3 protein. The repertoire includes some 220,000 distinct CDR3 sequences, 35% to 40% of them detected once, and 59% sits in the top ten. Remarks on this clonotype: What it binds is not known.

The input for sequencing was CD8+ T cells from cultured PBMCs, taken from culture after CMV antigen stimulation. The genes are TRBV29-1 and TRBJ1-2; TRBD1 matches at 9 bases. The sequence came from a human donor in good health (CMV status not recorded). Some clones in this sample may be carry-over from other donors' samples. CDR3 protein: CSVEGGDRAPSDYGYTF. The CDR3 DNA reads as TGCAGCGTTGAGGGGGGGGACAGGGCCCCCAGCGACTATGGCTACACCTTC.